The sequence of this TCR beta chain was determined in a study of low-dose radiotherapy and immunotherapy resistance in tumors. Study in general: A dose of 1 Gy per fraction every two weeks went to Cohort 2, totaling 13 Gy over 26 weeks. Intravenous cyclophosphamide 200 mg/m2 was given every two weeks, one day before radiation and immunotherapy. A daily 300 mg dose of oral aspirin was taken by patients for four cycles from cycle 1 day 1.

There are many counts of this clonotype. With TRAV- and TRBV-specific primers, first-strand cDNA was made, covering the alpha and beta chains. With a constant-region primer and a V-primer adapter, TCRs were subjected to roughly 20 PCR cycles of amplification. TCRdb used MiXCR to reprocess the reads, holding one entry per CDR3 protein. Here the sample spans 55,000 to 70,000 distinct CDR3 sequences, 20% to 25% being singletons. This sample's time point: before trial treatment. Donors were administered nivolumab, ipilimumab, aspirin and low-dose cyclophosphamide, together with low-dose radiotherapy. The sample was PBMCs, taken before treatment. The TCR sequence derives from a male donor with prostate cancer.

CDR3 in amino acids: CATSDSRTGPQHF. The CDR3, as DNA: TGTGCCACCAGTGATTCACGGACAGGGCCCCAGCATTTT. V and J are TRBV24-1 and TRBJ1-5; 7 bases agree with TRBD1. The CDR3 runs 13 residues. Germline-derived CDR1 and CDR2 are KGHDR and SFDVKD. The trim removed 2 bases at V and 9 bases at J, leaving 3 bases unmatched.